This T cell receptor beta chain was observed in a study of blood T cell repertoires in COVID-19. Study in general: Sample material is recorded as cDNA or gDNA derived from T cells, B-cell-depleted T cells, or PBMCs.

In the study's own analysis: For nucleated cells, counts were estimated from reference gene primer amplification. TCRdb's copy holds only in-frame clones and misses some; the assay was immunoSEQ multiplex PCR. The V and J calls and clone size come from that table; D and trimming were worked out from the DNA. This repertoire shows approximately 210,000 clones, 84% found once; its top ten account for 7.8%. This CDR3 spans 16 amino acids. V lost 7 bases, J lost 0 bases, and 19 bases lay in between. Germline CDR1 is MNHNY and CDR2 is SVGAGI (reference sequence). Followed longitudinally, the Seattle patients had been enrolled during active infection.

The chain couples TRBV6-6 to TRBJ2-7; TRBD1 might be the D (5 bases). Material for sequencing was peripheral blood. This clonotype originated in an elderly woman with COVID-19, enrolled during active disease. Written as DNA, the CDR3 is TGTGCCAGCACCATTCTCGACAGACCAAGCTCCTACGAGCAGTACTTC. This encodes CASTILDRPSSYEQYF.